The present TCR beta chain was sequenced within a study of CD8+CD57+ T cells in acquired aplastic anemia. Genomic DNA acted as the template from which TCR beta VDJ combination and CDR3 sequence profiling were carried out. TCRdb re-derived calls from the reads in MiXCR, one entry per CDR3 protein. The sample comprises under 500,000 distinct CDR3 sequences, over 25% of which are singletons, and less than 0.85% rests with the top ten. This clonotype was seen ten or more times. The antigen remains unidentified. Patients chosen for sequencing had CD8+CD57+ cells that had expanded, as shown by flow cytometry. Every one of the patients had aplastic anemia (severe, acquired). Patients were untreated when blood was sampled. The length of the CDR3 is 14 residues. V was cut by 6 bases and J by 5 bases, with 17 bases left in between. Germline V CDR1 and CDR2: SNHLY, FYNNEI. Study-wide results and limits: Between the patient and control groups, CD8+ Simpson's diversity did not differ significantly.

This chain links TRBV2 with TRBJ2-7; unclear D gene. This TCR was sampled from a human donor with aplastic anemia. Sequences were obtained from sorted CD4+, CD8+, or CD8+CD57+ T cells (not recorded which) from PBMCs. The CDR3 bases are TGTGCCAGCAGGAAAACTAACGTGGCAGACGAGCAGTACTTC. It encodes CASRKTNVADEQYF.